One and the same sample provided the 22 T cell receptor beta chains below, sequenced in a study of cytomegalovirus exposure and HLA in healthy donors. The primer mix had 60 Vbeta and 13 Jbeta primers. Sequencing used immunoSEQ multiplex PCR; TCRdb keeps in-frame clones, though not all of them. The sample contains about 130,000 clones, approximately 80% of which appear only once. Source material: PBMCs. The receptors were gathered from a man aged 35 to 55 in good health and CMV-seronegative.

This clone was seen just once. The chain has TRBV7-7 and TRBJ2-1; D may be TRBD2 (6 bases). The CDR3 has 17 residues. Germline CDR1 reads SSHAT; CDR2 reads FNYEAQ (reference sequence). Deletions cut 5 bases from V and 5 bases from J, with 22 bases between. The CDR3 DNA sequence: TGTGCCAGCAGCCCCTCCCTTTTAGCGGAGGGCCACAATGAGCAGTTCTTC. Its translation is CASSPSLLAEGHNEQFF.

The gene calls are TRBV7-9 and TRBJ2-6; D may be TRBD2 (5 bases). Germline values: CDR1 SEHNR, CDR2 FQNEAQ (reference sequence). The CDR3 covers 15 residues. Trimming stripped 0 bases from V and 4 bases from J, with 7 bases between. The CDR3 sequence is CASSLAGAGANVLTF. CDR3 DNA sequence: TGTGCCAGCAGCTTAGCGGGAGCCGGGGCCAACGTCCTGACTTTC.

The rearrangement uses TRBV4-2 and TRBJ1-2; weak D call: TRBD1 (5 bases). This CDR3 is 14 amino acids long. In germline, CDR1 is LGHNA, CDR2 YNFKEQ. The V gene lost 4 bases and the J gene lost 2 bases, with 11 bases spanning the gap. This chain's CDR3 is CASSPQTENYGYTF. CDR3 in DNA: TGTGCCAGCAGCCCGCAGACAGAAAACTATGGCTACACCTTC.

The chain combines TRBV7-9 with TRBJ2-1; D perhaps matches TRBD1 (6 bases). Germline V gene sequence: CDR1 SEHNR, CDR2 FQNEAQ (reference sequence). The CDR3 is made up of 15 amino acids. Trimming removed 3 bases from V and 3 bases from J, with 12 bases in between. The CDR3 DNA reads as TGTGCCAGCAGCTTGGCGGACAGAAGCTACAATGAGCAGTTCTTC. This encodes CASSLADRSYNEQFF.

This chain links TRBV10-3 with TRBJ2-7, with 10 positions matching TRBD1. The CDR3 sequence is 15 residues long. Germline values: CDR1 ENHRY, CDR2 SYGVKD. The ends lost 7 bases at V and 4 bases at J; junction bases unmatched: 10. The CDR3, as DNA: TGTGCCATCATAAAGAGGGACAGGGGTATTTACGAGCAGTACTTC. Protein sequence: CAIIKRDRGIYEQYF.

The chain combines TRBV10-3 with TRBJ2-3, with TRBD1 as a possible D gene (6 bases). CDR3 length: 15 amino acids. V dropped 9 bases and J dropped 2 bases, with 18 bases sitting between them. The germline gives CDR1 ENHRY, CDR2 SYGVKD. The chain's CDR3 is CAIQGSLGVTDTQYF. CDR3 sequence (DNA): TGTGCCATACAGGGATCCTTGGGCGTCACAGATACGCAGTATTTT.

This chain joins TRBV5-1 and TRBJ1-2; the D gene is possibly TRBD1 (6 bases). The CDR3 contains 14 residues. The germline gives CDR1 SGHRS, CDR2 YFSETQ. V lost 0 bases and J lost 4, with 10 bases in between. CDR3 DNA sequence: TGCGCCAGCAGCTTGGGTTCAGGGGTCTATGGCTACACCTTC. It translates to CASSLGSGVYGYTF.

The V gene is TRBV6-1, the J gene TRBJ1-1; D is unresolved. This CDR3 comprises 13 residues. The ends were cut back, 3 bases at V and 1 base at J, with 6 bases in the middle. CDR1 MNHNS and CDR2 SASEGT come from the germline V gene. CDR3 protein: CASSEFGNTEAFF. The CDR3 bases are TGTGCCAGCAGTGAGTTCGGGAACACTGAAGCTTTCTTT.

The chain is built from TRBV18 and TRBJ2-3, with D possibly matching TRBD2 (6 bases). V was trimmed by 5 bases and J by 2 bases, leaving 20 bases between them. CDR3 size: 17 residues. Germline CDR1 is KGHSH and CDR2 is LQKENI. For the CDR3, the DNA is TGTGCCAGCTCATCTCTTCCTGGGACTTCCCTCACAGATACGCAGTATTTT. The encoded protein is CASSSLPGTSLTDTQYF.

The V gene is TRBV28, the J gene TRBJ2-4; D possibly corresponds to TRBD2 (5 bases). This CDR3 has 16 residues. V was shortened by 4 bases and J by 4 bases, with 17 bases between the two germline ends. The V gene's germline CDR1 is MDHEN and CDR2 SYDVKM. CDR3 nucleotide sequence: TGTGCCAGCAGTTCAGCTAGCTTGGCGTCTAAAAACATTCAGTACTTC. Its translation: CASSSASLASKNIQYF.

In nucleotides, the CDR3 is TGTGCCAGCAGTCTAAGCTCTGGGGCCAACGTCCTGACTTTC. This sequence encodes CASSLSSGANVLTF. The chain is built from TRBV2 and TRBJ2-6; D is unresolved. Trimming took off 5 bases at V and 0 bases at J, with 5 bases between the two ends. Germline CDR1 and CDR2: SNHLY and FYNNEI. The CDR3 is 14 residues long.

The chain has TRBV5-8 and TRBJ2-3; 7 nucleotides align to TRBD1. This CDR3 has 15 amino acids. The ends lost 3 bases at V and 5 bases at J; junction bases unmatched: 9. Germline V gene data show CDR1 as SGHTS and CDR2 as YDEGEE. The CDR3 is CASSSRGQKEDTQYF. CDR3 DNA sequence: TGTGCCAGCAGCTCCCGGGGACAGAAGGAAGATACGCAGTATTTT. Supplemented by reference TRBV5-8 and TRBJ2-3, the full variable domain reads EAGVTQSPTHLIKTRGQQATLRCSPISGHTSVYWYQQALGLGLQFLLWYDEGEERNRGNFPPRFSGRQFPNYSSELNVNALELEDSALYLCASSSRGQKEDTQYFGPGTRLTVL.

The sample holds one count of this clone. The DNA for the CDR3 is TGTGCTAGTGGTCCCCCCGGGACAGTGGGGGAAGTTAAGCAGTTCTTC. It specifies CASGPPGTVGEVKQFF. The chain links TRBV12-5 to TRBJ2-1, with TRBD1 matching over 7 bases. CDR1 is LGHNT and CDR2 is FRNRAP in the germline V gene. J gave up 11 bases and V 5 bases, and 18 bases lay outside the gene matches. The CDR3 loop spans 16 amino acids.

This clone was seen more than once but under ten times. The V gene is TRBV19, the J gene TRBJ1-1; D not resolved. The V gene's germline CDR1 is LNHDA and CDR2 SQIVND (reference sequence). The length of the CDR3 is 12 residues. The V gene lost 4 bases and the J gene lost 3 bases, with 6 bases spanning the gap. CDR3 nucleotides: TGTGCCAGTAGTACCCGGGACACTGAAGCTTTCTTT. It encodes CASSTRDTEAFF.

V and J are TRBV5-5 and TRBJ2-7, with a possible D match to TRBD2 (5 bases). The CDR3 has 15 residues. The V and J ends lost 1 base and 1 base respectively, with 12 bases between them. Germline-derived CDR1 and CDR2 are SGHKS and YYEKEE (reference sequence). CDR3 sequence (DNA): TGTGCCAGCAGCTTGCCCCCGGGGAAGTCCTACGAGCAGTACTTC. Translation gives CASSLPPGKSYEQYF.

The genes are TRBV6-5 and TRBJ1-6, with 8 bases that match TRBD1. Looked up from germline, CDR1 is MNHEY and CDR2 is SVGAGI. The CDR3 is 15 residues long. With 5 bases clipped from V and 9 bases from J, the junction kept 9 bases outside the gene matches. CDR3 protein: CASSPSWTGISPLHF. DNA for the CDR3: TGTGCCAGCAGTCCATCCTGGACAGGGATTTCACCCCTCCACTTT.

This chain links TRBV9 with TRBJ1-1, with TRBD1 identical over 7 bases. From germline, CDR1 is SGDLS and CDR2 YYNGEE. This CDR3 is 14 amino acids long. The ends lost 4 bases at V and 8 bases at J; junction bases unmatched: 11. DNA of the CDR3: TGTGCCAGCAGCTCCCGGGAAAGGGACAGAGAAGCTTTCTTT. It codes for CASSSRERDREAFF.

The gene calls are TRBV11-2 and TRBJ2-1; TRBD2 agrees at 9 bases. Trimming at V came to 3 bases and at J to 10 bases, leaving 7 bases not matched to a gene. Germline V gives CDR1 SGHAT, CDR2 FQNNGV. There are 14 residues in the CDR3. The CDR3 DNA reads as TGTGCCAGCAGCTTTATGGTAGCGGGGGTGGAGCAGTTCTTC. Translated: CASSFMVAGVEQFF.

The CDR3 here is CATSRQENQPQHF. The DNA of the CDR3 is TGTGCCACCAGCCGCCAGGAAAATCAGCCCCAGCATTTT. This sequence joins TRBV15 and TRBJ1-5; D unclear. Trimming took 5 bases from V and 4 from J, leaving 9 bases between them. The CDR3 is made up of 13 amino acids. Per the germline V gene, CDR1 is LNHNV and CDR2 is YYDKDF (reference sequence).

This clone was detected only a few times. V and J are TRBV30 and TRBJ1-6; perhaps TRBD1 as D (5 bases). CDR1 GTSNPN and CDR2 SVGIG come from the germline V gene (reference sequence). The CDR3 sequence is 13 residues long. The germline V and J ends were trimmed by 6 bases and 10 bases, with 16 bases remaining between them. CDR3 coding DNA: TGTGCCTGTCAAGACAGCACGACGTCACCCCTCCACTTT. Its translation is CACQDSTTSPLHF.

Written as DNA, the CDR3 is TGTGCCAGTAGAGAAAGAGGCGAAGCTTTCTTT. Amino acids: CASRERGEAFF. This sequence joins TRBV19 and TRBJ1-1; D unresolved. Trimming took 6 bases from V and 8 from J, leaving 10 bases between them. This CDR3 has 11 residues. The germline V gene has CDR1 LNHDA and CDR2 SQIVND (reference sequence). Filled out from reference TRBV19 and TRBJ1-1, the complete variable domain reads DGGITQSPKYLFRKEGQNVTLSCEQNLNHDAMYWYRQDPGQGLRLIYYSQIVNDFQKGDIAEGYSVSREKKESFPLTVTSAQKNPTAFYLCASRERGEAFFGQGTRLTVV.

The chain couples TRBV5-1 to TRBJ1-6, with D unclear. Germline-derived CDR1 and CDR2 are SGHRS and YFSETQ. With 1 base removed from V and 8 bases from J, the gap between germline ends came to 7 bases. The CDR3 length is 13 residues. The CDR3 reads CASSLRVDSPLHF. CDR3 sequence (DNA): TGCGCCAGCAGCTTGCGGGTGGATTCACCCCTCCACTTT. The full variable domain, its missing parts supplied by reference TRBV5-1 and TRBJ1-6, is KAGVTQTPRYLIKTRGQQVTLSCSPISGHRSVSWYQQTPGQGLQFLFEYFSETQRNKGNFPGRFSGRQFSNSRSEMNVSTLELGDSALYLCASSLRVDSPLHFGNGTRLTVT.